One and the same sample provided the 16 T cell receptor beta chains below, sequenced in a study of shared clonotypes between healthy human individuals. Naive CD8 populations comprised CD45RO-negative cells positively selected for CCR7, excluding terminally differentiated effector memory CD45RA+ cells. Clones were read by immunoSEQ multiplex PCR, and TCRdb kept only the in-frame ones, dropping some. The sample consists of 550,000 to 600,000 clones, about 98% of them appearing once. Source material: naive CD8+ T cells sorted from blood. Receptors were obtained from a man aged 30 to 45 in good health.

The CDR3 DNA follows: TGTGCCAGCAGCTTTTGGGGGATGGGCACTGAAGCTTTCTTT. Amino acid sequence: CASSFWGMGTEAFF. This chain links TRBV7-2 with TRBJ1-1; weak D call: TRBD1 (5 bases). CDR3 length: 14 amino acids. Germline CDR1 SGHTA, CDR2 FQGNSA. Trimming pared 3 bases from V and 4 bases from J, leaving 12 bases between.

The gene calls are TRBV5-6 and TRBJ2-2, with D perhaps TRBD1 (6 bases). V was cut by 1 base and J by 6 bases, with 16 bases left in between. The CDR3 sequence is 16 residues long. CDR1 and CDR2 from the germline V gene are SGHDT and YYEEEE. The CDR3 bases are TGTGCCAGCAGCTTGTTTGCAGGGGATGTTGCCGGGGAGCTGTTTTTT. It codes for CASSLFAGDVAGELFF.

V and J are TRBV7-9 and TRBJ2-3, with D perhaps assigned TRBD1 or TRBD2 (6 bases each). Trimming stripped 0 bases from V and 3 bases from J, with 13 bases between. The CDR3 spans 16 residues. From germline, CDR1 is SEHNR and CDR2 FQNEAQ (reference sequence). The CDR3, as DNA: TGTGCCAGCAGCTTAGCCCCGGGGGCGCGGACAGATACGCAGTATTTT. Translating gives CASSLAPGARTDTQYF.

This chain connects TRBV10-3 to TRBJ2-5; TRBD1 agrees at 7 bases. V shed 0 bases and J 0 bases; nucleotides not matched to a gene: 13. The CDR3 consists of 19 residues. Germline assignment: CDR1 ENHRY and CDR2 SYGVKD. The CDR3, as DNA: TGTGCCATCAGTGAGTCGGACAGGCCTCGGGGTGAGGACCAAGAGACCCAGTACTTC. Its protein is CAISESDRPRGEDQETQYF.

V gene TRBV7-8 combines with J gene TRBJ1-1; 7 bases agree with TRBD1. Germline V gene lookup returns CDR1 SGHVS and CDR2 FQNEAQ. The CDR3 is 16 residues long. V gave up 1 base and J gave up 6 bases; unmatched junction bases: 11. The CDR3 loop is CASSLEGGKGRAEAFF. CDR3 in DNA: TGTGCCAGCAGCTTAGAAGGGGGCAAGGGCAGGGCTGAAGCTTTCTTT.

CDR3 sequence (DNA): TGTGCCAGCAGGGGATCCTCCTACGAGCAGTACTTC. Translating it yields CASRGSSYEQYF. The rearrangement joins TRBV2 to TRBJ2-7, with D unresolved. Looked up from germline, CDR1 is SNHLY and CDR2 is FYNNEI. The V end lost 6 bases, the J end lost 0 bases, and 6 bases lay between the germline ends. The CDR3 extends over 12 amino acids.

The chain recombines TRBV14 with TRBJ2-2; the D gene is possibly TRBD1 (5 bases). CDR1 is SGHDN and CDR2 is FVKESK in the germline V gene. Trimming took 8 bases from V and 3 from J, leaving 13 bases between them. The CDR3 loop spans 14 amino acids. CDR3 loop: CASRQQVYTGELFF. The CDR3 DNA follows: TGTGCCAGCCGACAGCAGGTCTACACCGGGGAGCTGTTTTTT.

The CDR3: CASSFSALSDTQYF. As DNA, the CDR3 is TGCGCCAGCAGCTTCTCGGCCCTATCAGATACGCAGTATTTT. The chain employs TRBV5-1 and TRBJ2-3; D gene ambiguous. V was cut by 2 bases and J by 4 bases, with 11 bases left in between. From germline, CDR1 is SGHRS and CDR2 YFSETQ. This CDR3 comprises 14 residues.

The chain links TRBV18 to TRBJ2-2; TRBD2 is a possible D gene (6 bases). Trimming left V 3 bases short and J 1 base short, with 15 bases between. Per germline, CDR1 KGHSH and CDR2 LQKENI. The CDR3 covers 17 residues. CDR3 residues: CASSPDGTYKNTGELFF. In DNA form, the CDR3 reads TGTGCCAGCTCACCCGACGGGACTTACAAGAACACCGGGGAGCTGTTTTTT.

The genes are TRBV5-1 and TRBJ2-3; a weak D match, TRBD1 (5 bases). Germline assignment: CDR1 SGHRS and CDR2 YFSETQ. CDR3 length equals 13 residues. V dropped 4 bases and J dropped 2 bases, with 8 bases sitting between them. The CDR3 bases are TGCGCCAGCAGCGCGGACACCACAGATACGCAGTATTTT. Its translation is CASSADTTDTQYF.

V usage is TRBV29-1 and J usage is TRBJ1-3; D gene ambiguous. The CDR3 spans 14 residues. Trimming cost V 4 bases and J 0 bases, with 10 bases left between them. Germline CDR1 and CDR2: SQVTM and ANQGSEA. CDR3 coding DNA: TGCAGCGTTGGTTTAGGGCACTCTGGAAACACCATATATTTT. This encodes CSVGLGHSGNTIYF.

This chain connects TRBV15 to TRBJ2-5, with TRBD1 matching over 8 bases. Trimming took 5 bases from V and 2 from J; bases not matched to a gene: 10. Germline lookup yields CDR1 LNHNV and CDR2 YYDKDF (reference sequence). This CDR3 is built from 16 residues. The CDR3 nucleotides are TGTGCCACCAGCTTCGGACAGGGAGGTTATCAAGAGACCCAGTACTTC. Translated, it gives CATSFGQGGYQETQYF.

This chain joins TRBV6-5 and TRBJ2-1; no clear D. There are 13 residues in the CDR3. V lost 5 bases, J lost 7 bases, and 12 bases lay in between. The germline V gene has CDR1 MNHEY and CDR2 SVGAGI. The CDR3 is CASSGPVGNEQFF. CDR3 DNA: TGTGCCAGCAGTGGACCGGTGGGGAATGAGCAGTTCTTC.

The chain employs TRBV10-3 and TRBJ1-2, with D unresolved. Trimming left V 0 bases short and J 0 bases short, with 11 bases between. Germline V lookup: CDR1 ENHRY, CDR2 SYGVKD. The CDR3 spans 16 residues. CDR3 in amino acids: CAISESTVLANYGYTF. DNA for the CDR3: TGTGCCATCAGTGAGTCTACGGTGCTAGCTAACTATGGCTACACCTTC.

This sequence joins TRBV21-1 and TRBJ2-7; TRBD2, the table's D call, was not compared with the DNA. TRBV21-1 is a known pseudogene. This CDR3 region has 13 residues. The CDR3 region has the DNA TGTGCCAGCAACCCGGGATTCTCCTACGAGCAGTACTTC. Translating it yields CASNPGFSYEQYF.

CDR3 sequence reads: CASSQEGLAGVYNEQFF. In nucleotides, the CDR3 is TGCGCCAGCAGCCAAGAAGGACTAGCGGGAGTTTACAATGAGCAGTTCTTC. The chain uses TRBV4-1 and TRBJ2-1; 13 bases match TRBD2. Unmatched junction bases numbered 3, after V lost 0 bases and J lost 4 bases. The CDR3 consists of 17 residues. Germline V gives CDR1 MGHRA, CDR2 YSYEKL.